Below are 21 T cell receptor beta chains sequenced from a single sample in a study of T cells in Graves' hyperthyroidism and ophthalmopathy (dated by TCRdb to about 2019). Library method: multiplex PCR. Instrument used: Illumina HiSeq 2000. The TCR beta CDR3 regions were amplified from RNA transcripts. The first round of RT-PCR for the TCR CDR3 was performed with the HTBI primer set and the Qiagen OneStep RT-PCR kit. In-frame beta chains were kept once TCRdb had trimmed the public reads at Q25 with fastp and called clones with MiXCR. For every CDR3 protein sequence, its rows merge into one entry that carries the most common genes and DNA. The sample table contains some 510,000 distinct CDR3 sequences; only one count was recorded for 46% of them. The ten largest clones capture about 8.2% of the sample. The sequencing input was peripheral blood or thyroid tissue (not recorded which). All receptors come from a young woman with Graves' hyperthyroidism. Donor details come from another sample of the same person, matched by shared clones.

As to this clonotype: It may be a read error: a sequence one base away is much more abundant. The rearrangement links TRBV2 to TRBJ2-7; maybe TRBD2 (6 bases). The CDR3 runs 16 residues. Germline V gene data show CDR1 as SNHLY and CDR2 as FYNNEI. The CDR3 DNA reads TGTGCCACCAGTGATTCCCGGGAGTTCCCCTCCAACGAGCAGTGCTTC. This encodes CATSDSREFPSNEQCF.

As regards this clonotype: A much larger clone differs by one base, so this may be a read error. The genes are TRBV9 and TRBJ1-2; 9 nucleotides align to TRBD1. Trimming at V came to 1 base and at J to 4 bases, leaving 5 bases not matched to a gene. Germline V gene lookup returns CDR1 SGDLS and CDR2 YYNGEE. CDR3 length: 15 residues. CDR3: CASSVRGQGSYGYTF. CDR3 sequence (DNA): TGTGCCAGCAGCGTAAGGGGACAGGGTTCCTATGGCTACACCTTC.

CDR3 DNA sequence: TGCAGTGCTAGAGTTCGGGACGGACAGTCCTACGAGCAGTACTTC. This translates into CSARVRDGQSYEQYF. The chain employs TRBV20-1 and TRBJ2-7; tentative D call: TRBD1 (6 bases). Trimming left V 1 base short and J 1 base short, with 14 bases between. The CDR3 has 15 amino acids. Germline CDR1 and CDR2: DFQATT and SNEGSKA (reference sequence).

This clonotype came up a few times. The CDR3 here is CASSLPGLAGGLEEQYF. Here the CDR3 DNA reads TGCGCCAGCAGCCTACCGGGACTAGCGGGAGGTTTGGAGGAGCAGTACTTC. The V call is TRBV5-1, the J call TRBJ2-7; 15 bases map to TRBD2. The CDR3 has 17 amino acids. Germline V lookup: CDR1 SGHRS, CDR2 YFSETQ. The junction had 12 bases not matched to a gene; V was cut back by 4 bases and J by 7 bases.

As to this clonotype: This clone may be a read error of a much larger clone one base away. The chain has TRBV10-3 and TRBJ2-5, with 9 bases aligning to TRBD1. Unmatched junction bases numbered 3, after V lost 2 bases and J lost 5 bases. Germline V gene lookup returns CDR1 ENHRY and CDR2 SYGVKD. CDR3 length equals 14 residues. CDR3 sequence: CAISEGTGRETQYF. CDR3 in DNA: TGTGCCATCAGTGAGGGGACAGGGCGGGAGACCCAGTACTTC.

The chain joins TRBV7-9 to TRBJ2-7; D unresolved. In germline, CDR1 is SEHNR, CDR2 FQNEAQ (reference sequence). There are 15 residues in the CDR3. V was pared by 5 bases and J by 2 bases, with 16 bases between. DNA for the CDR3: TGTGCCAGCAGCCAAGACCGTGGGGTCACCTACGAGCAGTACTTC. Its protein is CASSQDRGVTYEQYF.

Only a few counts were recorded for this clonotype. The chain is built from TRBV20-1 and TRBJ2-5, with D possibly being TRBD2 (7 bases). CDR3 length equals 15 residues. V was clipped by 7 bases and J by 6 bases, with 24 bases between them. In germline, CDR1 is DFQATT, CDR2 SNEGSKA (reference sequence). The DNA for the CDR3 is TGCAGTGTTACAGGGTTGTCCGGGAGGCGGCAGACCCAGTACTTC. Its translation is CSVTGLSGRRQTQYF.

This clonotype was seen repeatedly, ten times or more. This chain uses TRBV7-9 with TRBJ1-4; TRBD1 agrees at 7 bases. The CDR3 has 15 amino acids. With V trimmed by 5 bases and J by 4 bases, 7 bases remained unmatched. Germline V CDR1 and CDR2: SEHNR, FQNEAQ (reference sequence). The CDR3 nucleotides read TGTGCCAGCAGCCCGTCGGGACAGATTAATGAAAAACTGTTTTTT. Translating it yields CASSPSGQINEKLFF.

The genes are TRBV2 and TRBJ1-6; tentatively, D is TRBD1 (5 bases). Germline-derived CDR1 and CDR2 are SNHLY and FYNNEI. This CDR3 comprises 15 residues. With 6 bases removed from V and 6 bases from J, the gap between germline ends came to 15 bases. The CDR3 bases are TGTGCCAGCAGCGAGTATGGGGGTCGTAATTCACCCCTCCACTTT. This codes for CASSEYGGRNSPLHF.

The rearrangement links TRBV7-9 to TRBJ1-1; D not certain. The V gene's germline CDR1 is SEHNR and CDR2 FQNEAQ (reference sequence). This CDR3 comprises 14 residues. V was trimmed by 2 bases and J by 1 base, leaving 8 bases between them. The CDR3 bases are TGTGCCAGCAGCTTATCCAAGGAGAACACTGAAGCTTTCTTT. It is translated as CASSLSKENTEAFF.

This chain uses TRBV4-2 with TRBJ2-7; D remains unclear. There are 14 residues in the CDR3. Germline loops: CDR1 LGHNA, CDR2 YNFKEQ. Trimming stripped 1 base from V and 1 base from J, with 8 bases between. The CDR3 loop reads CASSQGYRSYEQYF. In DNA, the CDR3 is TGTGCCAGCAGCCAAGGGTATAGATCCTACGAGCAGTACTTC.

This clonotype appeared many times. The gene calls are TRBV24-1 and TRBJ1-2; TRBD1 might be the D (5 bases). The germline V gene encodes CDR1 KGHDR and CDR2 SFDVKD. This CDR3 is 12 amino acids long. The germline V and J ends were trimmed by 2 bases and 8 bases, with 8 bases remaining between them. The CDR3 spells CATSDSGTGYTF. The CDR3 DNA sequence: TGTGCCACCAGTGATTCCGGGACCGGCTACACCTTC.

The genes are TRBV7-2 and TRBJ2-2; D possibly corresponds to TRBD2 (5 bases). Germline lookup yields CDR1 SGHTA and CDR2 FQGNSA. This CDR3 is 12 amino acids long. Deletions cut 1 base from V and 13 bases from J, with 10 bases between. Here the CDR3 reads CASSLEPEGLFF. CDR3 DNA sequence: TGTGCCAGCAGCTTAGAACCCGAGGGGCTGTTTTTT.

This clonotype has only a few counts. This rearrangement joins TRBV20-1 to TRBJ1-2, with D hard to call. Germline V gives CDR1 DFQATT, CDR2 SNEGSKA (reference sequence). Trimming removed 2 bases at V and 3 bases at J, with 13 bases between. The CDR3 extends over 14 amino acids. The CDR3 loop is CSARPRGRDYGYTF. The DNA of the CDR3 is TGCAGTGCTAGACCTCGTGGAAGGGACTATGGCTACACCTTC.

Points on this clonotype: A read error may account for a junction end that differs from germline. J is TRBJ1-2 and V is TRBV5-3; D is perhaps TRBD1 (5 bases). TRBV5-3 is assigned to the ORF class and has an uncertain function. The CDR3 extends over 16 amino acids. As DNA, the CDR3 is TGTGCCAGCAGCTTCCACCTCGGGGCTACTAACTATGGCTACACCTTC. As protein: CASSFHLGATNYGYTF.

This rearrangement joins TRBV5-1 to TRBJ1-1; 8 nucleotides match TRBD1. This CDR3 is 13 amino acids long. Germline CDR1 is SGHRS and CDR2 is YFSETQ. The V and J ends lost 2 bases and 10 bases, in that order; junction bases with no gene match: 7. In nucleotides, the CDR3 is TGCGCCAGCAGCTTCGACAGGGGCAGGGGAGCTTTCTTT. Translating gives CASSFDRGRGAFF.

This clonotype was recorded many times. J is TRBJ1-1 and V is TRBV10-2; D gene ambiguous. Germline values: CDR1 WSHSY, CDR2 SAAADI. Deletions cut 0 bases from V and 4 bases from J, with 3 bases between. The CDR3 has 12 residues. The CDR3 DNA reads as TGCGCCAGCAGTGAGTCGTCCACTGAAGCTTTCTTT. Protein sequence: CASSESSTEAFF.

The rearrangement uses TRBV10-3 and TRBJ1-5; 7 nucleotides line up with TRBD1. The CDR3 is 14 residues long. CDR1 is ENHRY, CDR2 SYGVKD, per germline. The CDR3 here is CAILRGLGNQPQHF. CDR3 coding DNA: TGTGCTATACTAAGGGGGCTCGGGAATCAGCCCCAGCATTTT.

The chain links TRBV7-9 to TRBJ1-2, with 7 bases aligning to TRBD1. Germline-derived CDR1 and CDR2 are SEHNR and FQNEAQ (reference sequence). Unmatched junction bases numbered 7, after V lost 3 bases and J lost 0 bases. The CDR3 contains 16 residues. CDR3 region: CASSFAGGDSNYGYTF. CDR3 bases: TGTGCCAGCAGCTTTGCAGGGGGTGATTCTAACTATGGCTACACCTTC.

As to this clonotype: Possible read error: a much larger clone is one base away. Likely a read error: the CDR3 ends without its conserved phenylalanine or tryptophan. The V call is TRBV2, the J call TRBJ2-7; 8 bases fit TRBD1. Looked up from germline, CDR1 is SNHLY and CDR2 is FYNNEI. CDR3 length equals 14 residues. DNA of the CDR3: TGTGCCAGTAGTGCCGTCGGACAGGGCTACGAGCAGTACTAC. As protein: CASSAVGQGYEQYY.

The sample holds a few counts of this clonotype. The chain combines TRBV19 with TRBJ2-7; 7 bases match TRBD2. Germline assignment: CDR1 LNHDA and CDR2 SQIVND (reference sequence). The CDR3 totals 14 residues. The V and J ends lost 6 bases and 2 bases, in that order; junction bases with no gene match: 7. CDR3 sequence: CASRTSDAPYEQYF. Written as DNA, the CDR3 is TGTGCCAGTAGAACTAGCGATGCTCCCTACGAGCAGTACTTC.